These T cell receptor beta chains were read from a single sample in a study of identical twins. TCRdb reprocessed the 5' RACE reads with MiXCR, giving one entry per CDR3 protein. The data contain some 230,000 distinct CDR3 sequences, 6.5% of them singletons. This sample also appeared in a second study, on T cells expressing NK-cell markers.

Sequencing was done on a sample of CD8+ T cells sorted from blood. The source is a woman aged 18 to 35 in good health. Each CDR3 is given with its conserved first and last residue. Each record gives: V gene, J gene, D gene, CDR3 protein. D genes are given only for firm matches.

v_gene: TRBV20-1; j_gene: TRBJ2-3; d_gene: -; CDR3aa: CSVPEGELDTQYF
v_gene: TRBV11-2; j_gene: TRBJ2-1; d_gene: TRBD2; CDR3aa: CASSLELAGGDYEQFF
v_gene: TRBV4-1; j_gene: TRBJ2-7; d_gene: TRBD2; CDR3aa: CASSPREGIPYEQYF
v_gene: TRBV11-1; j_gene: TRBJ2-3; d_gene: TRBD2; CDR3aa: CASSLARGTSGAPDTQYF
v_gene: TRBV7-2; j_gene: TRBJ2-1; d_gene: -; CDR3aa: CASSLSSGPDEQFF
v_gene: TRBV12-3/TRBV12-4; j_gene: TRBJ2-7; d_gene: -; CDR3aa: CASSLDRSYEQYF
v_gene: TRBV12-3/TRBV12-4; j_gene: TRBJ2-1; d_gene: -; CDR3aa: CASRRGLTSYNEQFF
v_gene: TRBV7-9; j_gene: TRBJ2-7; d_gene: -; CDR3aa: CASSSRSRSYEQYF
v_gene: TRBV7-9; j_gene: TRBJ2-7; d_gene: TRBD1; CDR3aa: CASSPSSGTGVDEQYF
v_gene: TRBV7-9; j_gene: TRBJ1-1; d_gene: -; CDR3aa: CASSLGGSPTEAFF
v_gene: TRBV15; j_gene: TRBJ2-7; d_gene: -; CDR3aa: CATSRAGAFEQYF
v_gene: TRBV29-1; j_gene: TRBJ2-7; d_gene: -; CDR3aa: CSIMGGQPGNEQYF
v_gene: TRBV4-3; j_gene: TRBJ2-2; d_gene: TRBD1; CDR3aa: CASSAGTGDTGELFF
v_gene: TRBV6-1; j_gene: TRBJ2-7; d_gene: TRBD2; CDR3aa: CASSAHLAGPLLSSYEQYF
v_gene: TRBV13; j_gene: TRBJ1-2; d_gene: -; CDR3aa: CASSARQGAGYTF
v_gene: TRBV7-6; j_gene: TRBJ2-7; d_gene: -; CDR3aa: CASSDQIKETRGEQYF
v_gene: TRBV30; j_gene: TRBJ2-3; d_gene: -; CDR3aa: CAWEENMDTQYF
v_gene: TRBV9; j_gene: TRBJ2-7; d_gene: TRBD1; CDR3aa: CASSPGTGDHEQYF
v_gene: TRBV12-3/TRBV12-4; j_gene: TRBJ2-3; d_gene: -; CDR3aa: CASTLGRGGGTDTQYF
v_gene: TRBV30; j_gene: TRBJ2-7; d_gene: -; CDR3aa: CAWEKGVMGEQYF
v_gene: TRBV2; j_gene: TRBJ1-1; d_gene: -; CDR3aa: CASREQGGTEAFF
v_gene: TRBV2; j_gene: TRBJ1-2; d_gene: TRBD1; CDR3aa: CASSGRTGKGYTF
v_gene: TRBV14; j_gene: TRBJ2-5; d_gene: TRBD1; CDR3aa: CASSHGQGRETQYF
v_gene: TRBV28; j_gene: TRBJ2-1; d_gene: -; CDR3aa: CASSLVGQNNEQFF
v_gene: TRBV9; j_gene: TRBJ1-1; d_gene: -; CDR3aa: CASSVDTLNTEAFF
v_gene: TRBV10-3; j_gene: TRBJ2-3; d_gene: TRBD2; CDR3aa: CAISGTSGRRTDTQYF
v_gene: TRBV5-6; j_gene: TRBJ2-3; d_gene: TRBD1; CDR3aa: CASSQGDPDTQYF
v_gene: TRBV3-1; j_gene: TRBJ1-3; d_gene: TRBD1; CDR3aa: CASSQKTGTLSGNTIYF
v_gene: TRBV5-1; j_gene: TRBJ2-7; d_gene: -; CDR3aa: CASSSRTVWGYSYEQYF
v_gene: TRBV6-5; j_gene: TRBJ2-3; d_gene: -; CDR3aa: CASSSNRGDKDTQYF
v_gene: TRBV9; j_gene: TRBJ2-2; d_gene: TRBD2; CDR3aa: CASSPSGRISVAGELFF
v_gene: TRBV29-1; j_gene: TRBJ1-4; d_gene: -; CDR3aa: CTQFRKNKAELFF
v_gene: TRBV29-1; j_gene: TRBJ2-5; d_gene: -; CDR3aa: CSVGGTETQYF
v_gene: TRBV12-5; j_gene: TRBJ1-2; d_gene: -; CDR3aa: CASGFQPGPANYGYTF
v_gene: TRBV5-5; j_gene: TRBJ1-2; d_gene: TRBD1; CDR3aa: CASSWPDREYGYTF
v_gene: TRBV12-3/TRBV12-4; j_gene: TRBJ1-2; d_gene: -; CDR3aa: CASGWTANGYTF
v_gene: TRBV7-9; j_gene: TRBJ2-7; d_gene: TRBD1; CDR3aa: CASSLEQGDNEQYF
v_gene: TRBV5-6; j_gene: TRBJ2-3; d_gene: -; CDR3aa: CASSPEASDTQYF
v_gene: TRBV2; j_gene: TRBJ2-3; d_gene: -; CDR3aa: CASRDSTQYF